This T cell receptor beta chain was observed in a study of T cells in Graves' hyperthyroidism and ophthalmopathy. Whole-study context: Before any treatment, at initial diagnosis, peripheral blood was collected.

Exclusion of a patient resulted from uncontrolled infection, other autoimmune disease, pregnancy or lactation. It was approximately 9.4 ml of fresh peripheral blood that supplied the PBMCs. What was amplified from RNA transcripts were TCR beta CDR3 regions. A first-round RT-PCR of the TCR CDR3 used the HTBI primer set. TCRdb reprocessed the multiplex PCR reads via MiXCR and lists one record per CDR3 protein. The sample lists around 210,000 distinct CDR3 sequences, around 16% occurring once. What was sequenced was blood. The sequence was obtained from a woman between 50 and 59 years old with Graves' hyperthyroidism.

Here the CDR3 DNA reads TGTGCCTGGAGCACTCGGGACAGGGCGGTCTTGAACTATGGCTACACCTTC. It translates to CAWSTRDRAVLNYGYTF. This chain joins TRBV30 and TRBJ1-2, with 9 bases matching TRBD1. With V trimmed by 3 bases and J by 2 bases, 13 bases remained unmatched. The CDR3 is made up of 17 amino acids. CDR1 and CDR2 from the germline V gene are GTSNPN and SVGIG (reference sequence).